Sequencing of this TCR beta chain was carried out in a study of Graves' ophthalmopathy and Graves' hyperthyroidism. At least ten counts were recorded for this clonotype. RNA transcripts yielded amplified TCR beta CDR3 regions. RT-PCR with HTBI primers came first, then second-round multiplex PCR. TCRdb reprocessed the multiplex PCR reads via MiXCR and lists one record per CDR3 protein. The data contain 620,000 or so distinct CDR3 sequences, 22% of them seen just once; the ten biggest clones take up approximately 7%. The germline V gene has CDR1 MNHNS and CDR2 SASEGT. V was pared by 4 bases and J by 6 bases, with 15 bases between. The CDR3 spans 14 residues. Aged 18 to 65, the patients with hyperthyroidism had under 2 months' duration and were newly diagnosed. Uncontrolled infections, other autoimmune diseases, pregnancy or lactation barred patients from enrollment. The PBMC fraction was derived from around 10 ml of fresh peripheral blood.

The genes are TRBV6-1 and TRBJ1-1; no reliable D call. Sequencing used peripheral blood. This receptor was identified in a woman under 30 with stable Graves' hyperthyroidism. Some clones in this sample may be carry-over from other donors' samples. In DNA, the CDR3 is TGTGCCAGCAGTGGACCTACGACAAGGCCTGAAGCTTTCTTT. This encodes CASSGPTTRPEAFF.